Listed here are 28 T cell receptor beta chains from one sample, sequenced in a study of blood T cell repertoires in COVID-19. TCRdb keeps only in-frame clones here, not all; method: immunoSEQ multiplex PCR. The table lists 140,000 to 150,000 clones, 85% to 90% of them singletons. Sequencing was carried out using peripheral blood. Receptor source: a human donor in a cohort sampled during active COVID-19.

The V and J genes are TRBV19 and TRBJ2-2; 7 bases map to TRBD2. Germline V gives CDR1 LNHDA, CDR2 SQIVND (reference sequence). CDR3 length: 16 amino acids. The V and J ends lost 2 bases and 5 bases, in that order; junction bases with no gene match: 8. The CDR3 region is CASSILGGGPTGELFF. For the CDR3, the DNA is TGTGCCAGTAGTATATTGGGGGGAGGGCCGACCGGGGAGCTGTTTTTT.

V is TRBV5-5 and J is TRBJ2-6; perhaps TRBD2 as D (5 bases). CDR1 SGHKS and CDR2 YYEKEE come from the germline V gene (reference sequence). V gave up 4 bases and J gave up 0 bases, with 8 bases separating them. The CDR3 has 15 residues. CDR3 in amino acids: CASSRAVSGANVLTF. The DNA for the CDR3 is TGTGCCAGCAGCCGAGCGGTCTCTGGGGCCAACGTCCTGACTTTC.

The rearrangement links TRBV7-8 to TRBJ2-7, with D tentatively TRBD1 (6 bases). Germline lookup yields CDR1 SGHVS and CDR2 FQNEAQ. This CDR3 contains 15 residues. The germline V and J ends were trimmed by 3 bases and 0 bases, with 12 bases remaining between them. The CDR3 region has the DNA TGTGCCAGCAGCTTCAGGGGATGGGGCTCCTACGAGCAGTACTTC. Its protein is CASSFRGWGSYEQYF.

The J gene is TRBJ1-5, the V gene TRBV27; 10 bases are shared with TRBD1. This CDR3 region has 16 residues. J lost 2 bases, V lost 5 bases, and 6 bases had no gene match. Germline-derived CDR1 and CDR2 are MNHEY and SMNVEV (reference sequence). CDR3 loop: CASSISGTGGNQPQHF. The CDR3 DNA reads as TGTGCCAGCAGTATCTCCGGGACAGGGGGCAATCAGCCCCAGCATTTT.

The gene calls are TRBV20-1 and TRBJ2-2; D possibly corresponds to TRBD2 (5 bases). CDR3 length equals 12 residues. The V gene lost 3 bases and the J gene lost 6 bases, with 8 bases spanning the gap. Germline CDR1 and CDR2: DFQATT and SNEGSKA (reference sequence). This CDR3 reads CSASSGAGELFF. In DNA form, the CDR3 reads TGCAGTGCTAGTTCCGGGGCCGGGGAGCTGTTTTTT.

V is TRBV12-3 or TRBV12-4 and J is TRBJ2-3; weak D call: TRBD1 (5 bases). Between the trimmed V and J ends, which lost 6 bases and 10 bases, there was a span of 14 bases. This CDR3 is 12 amino acids long. CDR3 sequence: CASSPMQGSQYF. The DNA of the CDR3 is TGTGCCAGCAGCCCCATGCAGGGTTCGCAGTATTTT.

The chain employs TRBV25-1 and TRBJ2-7; D possibly corresponds to TRBD2 (5 bases). Germline lookup yields CDR1 MGHDK and CDR2 SYGVNS. V was trimmed by 5 bases and J by 5 bases, leaving 10 bases between them. The CDR3 totals 12 residues. The CDR3 DNA reads TGTGCCAGCAGTAATAGCGCCCACGAGCAGTACTTC. Its translation: CASSNSAHEQYF.

The gene calls are TRBV18 and TRBJ1-5; TRBD1 matches 8 bases. CDR1 and CDR2 from the germline V gene are KGHSH and LQKENI. There are 17 residues in the CDR3. V lost 3 bases and J lost 2; bases outside the gene matches: 9. In DNA form, the CDR3 reads TGTGCCAGCTCACCGAATTCTCCGGGACAGGGCAATCAGCCCCAGCATTTT. This sequence encodes CASSPNSPGQGNQPQHF.

Remarks on this clone: Its ends do not fully match the called genes, so a read error is possible. This chain connects TRBV7-2 to TRBJ1-2, with TRBD1 as a possible D gene (6 bases). CDR1 and CDR2 from the germline V gene are SGHTA and FQGNSA. CDR3 size: 14 residues. CDR3 region: CASSFDGQQATPGF. The CDR3 DNA is TGTGCCAGCAGCTTTGATGGACAGCAGGCAACCCCCGGCTTC. The full variable domain, completed using reference TRBV7-2 and TRBJ1-2, is GAGVSQSPSNKVTEKGKDVELRCDPISGHTALYWYRQSLGQGLEFLIYFQGNSAPDKSGLPSDRFSAERTGGSVSTLTIQRTQQEDSAVYLCASSFDGQQATPGFGSGTRLTVV.

The V gene is TRBV21-1, the J gene TRBJ2-6; TRBD1 is taken as the D call from the table, unchecked against the DNA. TRBV21-1 is a pseudogene locus. The CDR3 sequence is 18 residues long. This CDR3 is CASSARTGLWTGANVLTF. The CDR3 DNA is TGTGCCAGCAGCGCCCGGACAGGGCTGTGGACTGGGGCCAACGTCCTGACTTTC.

V gene TRBV6-2 or TRBV6-3 combines with J gene TRBJ2-5; 12 bases line up with TRBD2. V lost 5 bases and J lost 0; bases outside the gene matches: 1. The length of the CDR3 is 15 residues. The V gene's germline CDR1 is MNHEY and CDR2 SVGEGT. The CDR3 DNA reads as TGTGCCAGCAGTCGGACTAGCGGGGACCAAGAGACCCAGTACTTC. It encodes CASSRTSGDQETQYF.

The gene calls are TRBV28 and TRBJ2-2; 8 positions match TRBD2. CDR1 is MDHEN, CDR2 SYDVKM, per germline. J gave up 2 bases and V 6 bases, and 11 bases lay outside the gene matches. The CDR3 length is 17 residues. The DNA of the CDR3 is TGTGCCAGCAGCTCCCCGGGGGGGGACTCTAACACCGGGGAGCTGTTTTTT. Amino acid sequence: CASSSPGGDSNTGELFF.

The V and J genes are TRBV7-2 and TRBJ2-7, with a possible D match to TRBD1 (5 bases). Germline CDR1 and CDR2: SGHTA and FQGNSA. V gave up 3 bases and J gave up 2 bases, with 14 bases separating them. This CDR3 comprises 15 residues. CDR3 in amino acids: CASSFGSGKTYEQYF. The CDR3 DNA is TGTGCCAGCAGCTTTGGTTCAGGGAAGACCTACGAGCAGTACTTC.

The chain uses TRBV6-2 or TRBV6-3 and TRBJ2-3; 7 positions agree with TRBD2. The V gene's germline CDR1 is MNHEY and CDR2 SVGEGT. This CDR3 contains 15 residues. With V trimmed by 5 bases and J by 1 base, 6 bases remained unmatched. For the CDR3, the DNA is TGTGCCAGCAGTCAACGAAGCGGGGGCACAGATACGCAGTATTTT. It translates to CASSQRSGGTDTQYF.

The chain uses TRBV7-3 and TRBJ1-2, with TRBD1 identical over 8 bases. CDR3 size: 15 residues. Germline values: CDR1 SGHTA, CDR2 FQGTGA. Trimming cost V 0 bases and J 8 bases; bases outside gene matches: 8. CDR3 protein: CASSLTPGQVNGYTF. In nucleotides, the CDR3 is TGTGCCAGCAGCTTAACGCCGGGACAGGTTAACGGCTACACCTTC.

CDR3 protein: CASSRQANTGELFF. CDR3 nucleotide sequence: TGCGCCAGCAGCCGACAGGCGAACACCGGGGAGCTGTTTTTT. The V and J genes are TRBV10-1 and TRBJ2-2; weak D call: TRBD1 (6 bases). Trimming cost V 6 bases and J 0 bases, with 8 bases left between them. The CDR3 contains 14 residues. Germline values: CDR1 WNHNN, CDR2 SYGVQD (reference sequence).

This clone was counted a single time. V usage is TRBV5-4 and J usage is TRBJ2-3; maybe TRBD2 (5 bases). Trimming pared 2 bases from V and 8 bases from J, leaving 6 bases between. The CDR3 is 11 residues long. In germline, CDR1 is SGHNT, CDR2 YYREEE (reference sequence). The CDR3 DNA is TGTGCCAGCAGCTTCAGCGGTACGCAGTATTTT. Encoded protein: CASSFSGTQYF.

This chain's CDR3 is CASSQEMVARQYF. The DNA for the CDR3 is TGTGCCAGCAGCCAAGAAATGGTTGCGCGGCAGTACTTC. The rearrangement uses TRBV14 and TRBJ2-7, with D hard to call. Germline CDR1 and CDR2: SGHDN and FVKESK. The length of the CDR3 is 13 residues. Trimming removed 0 bases from V and 9 bases from J, with 12 bases in between.

This chain uses TRBV11-2 with TRBJ2-5; D might be TRBD2 (6 bases). This CDR3 region has 14 residues. Germline V CDR1 and CDR2: SGHAT, FQNNGV. V gave up 3 bases and J gave up 1 base, with 9 bases separating them. The CDR3 DNA is TGTGCCAGCAGCTTTGGGACTCTCCAAGAGACCCAGTACTTC. This encodes CASSFGTLQETQYF.

V gene TRBV9 combines with J gene TRBJ2-6; unclear D gene. CDR3 size: 18 residues. With 0 bases removed from V and 0 bases from J, the gap between germline ends came to 13 bases. Per the germline V gene, CDR1 is SGDLS and CDR2 is YYNGEE. CDR3 in amino acids: CASSVGGYPSSGANVLTF. As DNA, the CDR3 is TGTGCCAGCAGCGTAGGAGGTTACCCTAGCTCTGGGGCCAACGTCCTGACTTTC.

This clone was found once. The rearrangement links TRBV6-5 to TRBJ1-4; no clear D gene. CDR3 length: 16 amino acids. V was clipped by 0 bases and J by 0 bases, with 8 bases between them. Germline V CDR1 and CDR2: MNHEY, SVGAGI. The CDR3 sequence: CASSYSSLATNEKLFF. CDR3 bases: TGTGCCAGCAGTTACTCGAGTCTTGCAACTAATGAAAAACTGTTTTTT.

The chain joins TRBV13 to TRBJ1-3; D ambiguous. V was shortened by 0 bases and J by 6 bases, with 9 bases between the two germline ends. Germline V gene lookup returns CDR1 PRHDT and CDR2 FYEKMQ (reference sequence). This CDR3 comprises 14 residues. This CDR3 is CASSLGQVLNTIYF. The CDR3 DNA reads TGTGCCAGCAGCTTAGGCCAGGTGTTAAACACCATATATTTT.

The V and J genes are TRBV4-2 and TRBJ1-2, with TRBD1 as a possible D gene (6 bases). Germline V gene sequence: CDR1 LGHNA, CDR2 YNFKEQ. The CDR3 runs 14 residues. The germline V and J ends were trimmed by 3 bases and 5 bases, with 13 bases remaining between them. DNA of the CDR3: TGTGCCAGCAGCCAGGCTCAGGGGAATTATGGCTACACCTTC. Translation: CASSQAQGNYGYTF.

Written as DNA, the CDR3 is TGTGCCAGCACCCCAGAGGGACAGCCCTTCTATGGCTACACCTTC. Protein: CASTPEGQPFYGYTF. This chain links TRBV6-6 with TRBJ1-2; TRBD1 matches 7 bases. Trimming took 7 bases from V and 4 from J; bases not matched to a gene: 12. Per germline, CDR1 MNHNY and CDR2 SVGAGI (reference sequence). The CDR3 runs 15 residues.

With regard to this clone: At one of its ends the junction is not consistent with the germline gene, which may arise from a read error. The CDR3 sequence: CASSLRGDRGTDTQYF. The CDR3 region has the DNA TGTGCCAGCAGCCTCCGGGGGGACCGAGGCACGGATACGCAGTATTTT. The J gene is TRBJ2-3, the V gene TRBV7-3; 7 bases align to TRBD2. Germline V lookup: CDR1 SGHTA, CDR2 FQGTGA. The CDR3 has 16 amino acids.

This rearrangement joins TRBV5-4 to TRBJ2-1; 7 bases line up with TRBD1. Germline CDR1 reads SGHNT; CDR2 reads YYREEE (reference sequence). V lost 0 bases, J lost 0 bases, and 9 bases stayed unmatched. The CDR3 extends over 18 amino acids. In DNA form, the CDR3 reads TGTGCCAGCAGCTTGGGGCCCTATAGGGGGCTCTCCTACAATGAGCAGTTCTTC. This gives the protein CASSLGPYRGLSYNEQFF. Filled out from reference TRBV5-4 and TRBJ2-1, the complete variable domain reads ETGVTQSPTHLIKTRGQQVTLRCSSQSGHNTVSWYQQALGQGPQFIFQYYREEENGRGNFPPRFSGLQFPNYSSELNVNALELDDSALYLCASSLGPYRGLSYNEQFFGPGTRLTVL.

This chain links TRBV5-1 with TRBJ2-5, with 8 bases fitting TRBD2. V was pared by 0 bases and J by 1 base, with 8 bases of the junction left unmatched. This CDR3 is built from 17 residues. CDR1 SGHRS and CDR2 YFSETQ come from the germline V gene. The CDR3 nucleotides are TGCGCCAGCAGCTTGGCCGGAAGCGGGGGAGTCCAAGAGACCCAGTACTTC. Residues: CASSLAGSGGVQETQYF.

The chain joins TRBV11-2 to TRBJ1-5; D not resolved. Germline-derived CDR1 and CDR2 are SGHAT and FQNNGV. The CDR3 has 15 amino acids. V was cut by 5 bases and J by 5 bases, with 16 bases left in between. The CDR3 loop is CASSLSGKPHQPQHF. The CDR3 coding sequence is TGTGCCAGCAGCCTCTCGGGGAAACCTCATCAGCCCCAGCATTTT.